The rows below give T cell receptor beta chains drawn from one sample of a study of T cells in Graves' hyperthyroidism and ophthalmopathy. Each CDR3 protein is one row after TCRdb ran MiXCR on the multiplex PCR reads. The data hold nearly 600,000 distinct CDR3 sequences, with 14% observed a single time. Sequences were obtained from blood. Receptors originate from a woman aged 18-29 years with Graves' ophthalmopathy. Both conserved end residues are part of each CDR3. Fields, in order: V gene, D gene, J gene, clone size, CDR3 protein, CDR3 DNA. A D gene is named only where the DNA matches it firmly. Size is stated for part of the rows, as once, few or many counts, or as a class when the clone is expanded.

V gene: TRBV27
D gene: TRBD1
J gene: TRBJ1-1
clone size: many
CDR3 protein: CASSLKRARGDTEAFF
CDR3 DNA: TGTGCCAGCAGTTTAAAGCGGGCCAGGGGGGACACTGAAGCTTTCTTT

V gene: TRBV28
D gene: TRBD2
J gene: TRBJ2-1
clone size: many
CDR3 protein: CASSLGLAGGSNNEQFF
CDR3 DNA: TGTGCCAGCAGCCTGGGACTAGCGGGAGGTTCTAACAATGAGCAGTTCTTC

V gene: TRBV20-1
D gene: TRBD2
J gene: TRBJ2-7
clone size: .
CDR3 protein: CSADRGGPINEQYF
CDR3 DNA: TGCAGTGCTGATAGGGGAGGGCCGATCAACGAGCAGTACTTC

V gene: TRBV29-1
D gene: .
J gene: TRBJ2-7
clone size: many
CDR3 protein: CSVVLPKLSSSYEQYF
CDR3 DNA: TGCAGCGTTGTATTACCTAAGTTATCCAGCTCCTACGAGCAGTACTTC

V gene: TRBV19
D gene: TRBD1
J gene: TRBJ2-1
clone size: few
CDR3 protein: CASRTGQGRLNEQFF
CDR3 DNA: TGTGCCAGTAGGACGGGACAGGGGCGTTTGAATGAGCAGTTCTTC

V gene: TRBV3-1
D gene: .
J gene: TRBJ2-2
clone size: few
CDR3 protein: CASSQDGATNTGELFF
CDR3 DNA: TGTGCCAGCAGCCAAGATGGAGCAACGAACACCGGGGAGCTGTTTTTT

V gene: TRBV19
D gene: .
J gene: TRBJ2-3
clone size: few
CDR3 protein: CASRPWEGAADTQYF
CDR3 DNA: TGTGCCAGTCGCCCCTGGGAGGGGGCGGCAGATACGCAGTATTTT

V gene: TRBV2
D gene: .
J gene: TRBJ2-7
clone size: .
CDR3 protein: CASSIYLCSVEEGDRRYEQYF
CDR3 DNA: .

V gene: TRBV5-4
D gene: .
J gene: TRBJ2-3
clone size: many
CDR3 protein: CASSRSTDTQYF
CDR3 DNA: TGTGCCAGCAGCCGTAGCACAGATACGCAGTATTTT

V gene: TRBV29-1
D gene: TRBD2
J gene: TRBJ2-1
clone size: many
CDR3 protein: CSVEPEAGTSGYEQFF
CDR3 DNA: TGCAGCGTTGAACCCGAAGCGGGGACTAGCGGCTATGAGCAGTTCTTC

V gene: TRBV10-3
D gene: .
J gene: TRBJ2-6
clone size: few
CDR3 protein: CAISESGVWVSGANVLTF
CDR3 DNA: TGTGCCATCAGTGAGTCGGGGGTTTGGGTCTCTGGGGCCAACGTCCTGACTTTC

V gene: TRBV6-1
D gene: .
J gene: TRBJ1-6
clone size: .
CDR3 protein: CASDHIRDTRSYNSPLHF
CDR3 DNA: TGTGCCAGCGATCACATCCGGGACACCCGCTCCTATAATTCACCCCTCCACTTT

V gene: TRBV19
D gene: .
J gene: TRBJ2-1
clone size: .
CDR3 protein: CASSMDIHEQFF
CDR3 DNA: TGTGCCAGTAGTATGGATATACATGAGCAGTTCTTC

V gene: TRBV2
D gene: TRBD2
J gene: TRBJ2-7
clone size: many
CDR3 protein: CASSPGLAGSLLEQYF
CDR3 DNA: TGTGCCAGCAGTCCGGGACTAGCGGGGTCGTTGCTCGAGCAGTACTTC

V gene: TRBV28
D gene: TRBD1
J gene: TRBJ1-2
clone size: many
CDR3 protein: CASIQGAPIYGYTF
CDR3 DNA: TGTGCCAGCATTCAGGGGGCCCCTATCTATGGCTACACCTTC

V gene: TRBV20-1
D gene: TRBD2
J gene: TRBJ2-3
clone size: .
CDR3 protein: CSARPGLAGGSTDTQYF
CDR3 DNA: TGCAGTGCTAGACCGGGACTAGCGGGAGGGAGCACAGATACGCAGTATTTT

V gene: TRBV3-1
D gene: .
J gene: TRBJ2-5
clone size: many
CDR3 protein: CASSQEASRGKETQYF
CDR3 DNA: TGTGCCAGCAGCCAAGAAGCCTCTAGGGGGAAGGAGACCCAGTACTTC

V gene: TRBV7-9
D gene: .
J gene: TRBJ2-7
clone size: .
CDR3 protein: CASSLFNGEQYF
CDR3 DNA: TGTGCCAGCAGCTTATTCAACGGCGAGCAGTACTTC

V gene: TRBV7-8
D gene: TRBD1
J gene: TRBJ1-2
clone size: once
CDR3 protein: CASSFQGGAGMDGYTF
CDR3 DNA: TGTGCCAGCAGTTTCCAAGGGGGCGCGGGAATGGATGGCTACACCTTC

V gene: TRBV7-9
D gene: .
J gene: TRBJ2-1
clone size: many
CDR3 protein: CASSLSEAYNEQFF
CDR3 DNA: TGTGCCAGCAGCTTATCGGAGGCCTACAATGAGCAGTTCTTC

V gene: TRBV3-1
D gene: TRBD2
J gene: TRBJ2-7
clone size: .
CDR3 protein: CASSQAGGTSGSYEQYF
CDR3 DNA: TGTGCCAGCAGCCAAGCCGGGGGGACTAGCGGGAGCTACGAGCAGTACTTC

V gene: TRBV6-1
D gene: .
J gene: TRBJ1-4
clone size: few
CDR3 protein: CASSTRGEGEKLFF
CDR3 DNA: TGTGCCAGCAGCACTAGGGGTGAGGGGGAAAAACTGTTTTTT

V gene: TRBV24-1
D gene: TRBD1
J gene: TRBJ2-7
clone size: many
CDR3 protein: CATSDLRQGYEQYF
CDR3 DNA: TGTGCCACCAGTGATTTAAGACAGGGCTACGAGCAGTACTTC

V gene: TRBV30
D gene: .
J gene: TRBJ1-1
clone size: many
CDR3 protein: CAWSVPYARMNTEAFF
CDR3 DNA: TGTGCCTGGAGTGTACCTTACGCGAGGATGAACACTGAAGCTTTCTTT

V gene: TRBV7-2
D gene: TRBD2
J gene: TRBJ2-7
clone size: many
CDR3 protein: CASSLYTSGNGYEQYF
CDR3 DNA: TGTGCCAGCAGCTTATACACTAGCGGGAATGGGTACGAGCAGTACTTC

V gene: TRBV9
D gene: .
J gene: TRBJ1-6
clone size: few
CDR3 protein: CASSPGASPLHF
CDR3 DNA: TGTGCCAGCAGCCCAGGGGCCTCACCCCTCCACTTT

V gene: TRBV9
D gene: TRBD1
J gene: TRBJ2-7
clone size: few
CDR3 protein: CASSAAGTGGSYEQYF
CDR3 DNA: TGTGCCAGCAGCGCTGCCGGGACAGGGGGCTCCTACGAGCAGTACTTC

V gene: TRBV7-8
D gene: .
J gene: TRBJ2-2
clone size: .
CDR3 protein: CASSLNGGGELFF
CDR3 DNA: TGTGCCAGCAGCTTAAATGGGGGCGGGGAGCTGTTTTTT

V gene: TRBV28
D gene: .
J gene: TRBJ2-7
clone size: many
CDR3 protein: CASSLSRGKHEQYF
CDR3 DNA: TGTGCCAGCAGTTTATCCAGAGGGAAGCACGAGCAGTACTTC

V gene: TRBV7-2
D gene: TRBD1
J gene: TRBJ2-5
clone size: few
CDR3 protein: CASRKGTAQETQYF
CDR3 DNA: TGTGCCAGCAGGAAAGGGACAGCACAAGAGACCCAGTACTTC

V gene: TRBV12-3/TRBV12-4
D gene: TRBD2
J gene: TRBJ2-2
clone size: many
CDR3 protein: CASSLLAGAPGELFF
CDR3 DNA: TGTGCCAGCAGTTTGCTAGCGGGAGCCCCCGGGGAGCTGTTTTTT

V gene: TRBV7-2
D gene: TRBD2
J gene: TRBJ2-5
clone size: few
CDR3 protein: CASSLRRGLASETQYF
CDR3 DNA: TGTGCCAGCAGCTTACGGCGGGGACTAGCGTCAGAGACCCAGTACTTC

V gene: TRBV29-1
D gene: .
J gene: TRBJ2-7
clone size: .
CDR3 protein: CSAEDSDSYEQYF
CDR3 DNA: TGCAGCGCCGAGGACAGTGACTCCTACGAGCAGTACTTC

V gene: TRBV7-2
D gene: TRBD2
J gene: TRBJ2-5
clone size: .
CDR3 protein: CASSQDIGLAGTQETQYF
CDR3 DNA: TGTGCCAGCAGCCAAGATATCGGACTAGCGGGGACCCAAGAGACCCAGTACTTC

V gene: TRBV29-1
D gene: TRBD2
J gene: TRBJ2-5
clone size: many
CDR3 protein: CSVVSGRAQETQYF
CDR3 DNA: TGCAGCGTTGTGAGCGGGAGGGCACAAGAGACCCAGTACTTC

V gene: TRBV19
D gene: .
J gene: TRBJ2-1
clone size: few
CDR3 protein: CASSTDFNEQFF
CDR3 DNA: TGTGCCAGTAGTACCGACTTCAATGAGCAGTTCTTC

V gene: TRBV7-9
D gene: TRBD1
J gene: TRBJ1-1
clone size: few
CDR3 protein: CASSRPGGPVNTEAFF
CDR3 DNA: TGTGCCAGCAGCCGACCAGGGGGACCCGTGAACACTGAAGCTTTCTTT

V gene: TRBV15
D gene: .
J gene: TRBJ1-4
clone size: .
CDR3 protein: CAASMGGVGNEKLFF
CDR3 DNA: TGTGCCGCCTCCATGGGGGGCGTCGGTAATGAAAAACTGTTTTTT

V gene: TRBV12-3/TRBV12-4
D gene: .
J gene: TRBJ2-7
clone size: many
CDR3 protein: CASSLALGGKAAPYEQYF
CDR3 DNA: TGTGCCAGCAGTTTAGCGCTCGGGGGAAAGGCGGCCCCCTACGAGCAGTACTTC